The 17 T cell receptor beta chains presented below share a single source sample, sequenced in a study of T cell responses to AZD1222 COVID-19 vaccine. Libraries were prepared by immunoSEQ multiplex PCR; TCRdb keeps only in-frame clonotypes and omits some of them. The sample has around 220,000 clones; approximately 94% are singletons. The sample consisted of peripheral blood, taken 28 days after the second dose of the MenACWY control vaccine. The receptors were sampled from an adult who received the MenACWY meningococcal vaccine as a control.

This chain joins TRBV27 and TRBJ2-2; 10 nucleotides match TRBD2. This CDR3 region has 15 residues. Germline V gives CDR1 MNHEY, CDR2 SMNVEV (reference sequence). Germline trimming cut 8 bases from V and 6 bases from J; bases unmatched to any gene: 9. The CDR3, as DNA: TGTGCCAGCCGGTCCCCCCTAGCGGGAGCCGGGGAGCTGTTTTTT. This sequence encodes CASRSPLAGAGELFF.

The chain employs TRBV7-9 and TRBJ1-5; 8 bases are shared with TRBD1. Germline CDR1 reads SEHNR; CDR2 reads FQNEAQ (reference sequence). Trimming at V came to 5 bases and at J to 3 bases, leaving 6 bases not matched to a gene. CDR3 length: 15 amino acids. In nucleotides, the CDR3 is TGTGCCAGCAGCCCCGGGACAGGACCCAATCAGCCCCAGCATTTT. Translation gives CASSPGTGPNQPQHF. The variable domain in full, with the rest retrieved from reference TRBV7-9 and TRBJ1-5, is DTGVSQNPRHKITKRGQNVTFRCDPISEHNRLYWYRQTLGQGPEFLTYFQNEAQLEKSRLLSDRFSAERPKGSFSTLEIQRTEQGDSAMYLCASSPGTGPNQPQHFGDGTRLSIL.

The gene calls are TRBV11-3 and TRBJ2-1, with 9 nucleotides matching TRBD1. The ends lost 4 bases at V and 7 bases at J; junction bases unmatched: 11. Germline V gene lookup returns CDR1 SGHNT and CDR2 YENEEA. The length of the CDR3 is 16 residues. In nucleotides, the CDR3 is TGTGCCAGCAGCTCTAACCGGGACAGGGCTTGGAATGAGCAGTTCTTC. It codes for CASSSNRDRAWNEQFF.

The chain joins TRBV7-9 to TRBJ2-3; TRBD1 matches 10 bases. Germline assignment: CDR1 SEHNR and CDR2 FQNEAQ (reference sequence). V was clipped by 0 bases and J by 5 bases; unmatched bases: 8. This CDR3 has 17 residues. The CDR3, as DNA: TGTGCCAGCAGCTTAGCGGGTTGGGACAGGGGAGTAGATACGCAGTATTTT. Translating gives CASSLAGWDRGVDTQYF.

This chain uses TRBV12-3 or TRBV12-4 with TRBJ1-4; D ambiguous. The CDR3 has 13 amino acids. V was clipped by 6 bases and J by 10 bases, with 15 bases between them. The CDR3 DNA reads as TGTGCCAGCAGCCTCCGTCCCTTGGGAAAACTGTTTTTT. This codes for CASSLRPLGKLFF.

CDR3 loop: CASSEQGQGTDTQYF. DNA for the CDR3: TGTGCCAGCAGCGAACAAGGACAGGGCACAGATACGCAGTATTTT. This chain connects TRBV11-2 to TRBJ2-3, with 7 bases that match TRBD1. The trim removed 5 bases at V and 1 base at J, leaving 6 bases unmatched. The CDR3 is 15 residues long. The V gene's germline CDR1 is SGHAT and CDR2 FQNNGV.

The J gene is TRBJ1-1, the V gene TRBV23-1; weak D call: TRBD1 (6 bases). TRBV23-1 is marked as an open reading frame, function uncertain. CDR3 length: 16 residues. The V and J ends lost 1 base and 0 bases respectively, with 12 bases between them. The CDR3 region is CASSQLIQGMNTEAFF. DNA for the CDR3: TGCGCCAGCAGTCAATTAATCCAGGGGATGAACACTGAAGCTTTCTTT.

This chain connects TRBV27 to TRBJ2-3, with D possibly being TRBD2 (5 bases). Germline lookup yields CDR1 MNHEY and CDR2 SMNVEV (reference sequence). The CDR3 is 14 amino acids. Trimming removed 5 bases at V and 3 bases at J, with 12 bases between. The CDR3 nucleotides read TGTGCCAGCAGTCCAGGACTGGCAACAGATACGCAGTATTTT. Encoded protein: CASSPGLATDTQYF.

The gene calls are TRBV9 and TRBJ2-7, with D perhaps assigned TRBD1 or TRBD2 (5 bases each). This CDR3 region has 13 residues. From germline, CDR1 is SGDLS and CDR2 YYNGEE. The ends were cut back, 4 bases at V and 5 bases at J, with 13 bases in the middle. DNA of the CDR3: TGTGCCAGCAGCCAAGATGGGGGAGACGAGCAGTACTTC. Protein: CASSQDGGDEQYF.

The chain joins TRBV28 to TRBJ2-3; 10 nucleotides agree with TRBD2. This CDR3 is built from 16 residues. From germline, CDR1 is MDHEN and CDR2 SYDVKM. Trimming removed 4 bases from V and 0 bases from J; junction bases left unmatched: 4. The CDR3 bases are TGTGCCAGCAGTTCGCTAGCGGGAGCTAGCACAGATACGCAGTATTTT. It is translated as CASSSLAGASTDTQYF. Supplemented by reference TRBV28 and TRBJ2-3, the full variable domain reads DVKVTQSSRYLVKRTGEKVFLECVQDMDHENMFWYRQDPGLGLRLIYFSYDVKMKEKGDIPEGYSVSREKKERFSLILESASTNQTSMYLCASSSLAGASTDTQYFGPGTRLTVL.

The chain has TRBV18 and TRBJ2-1; 9 bases fit TRBD1. The CDR3 covers 16 residues. V dropped 8 bases and J dropped 3; count of bases not matched to a gene: 11. Per the germline V gene, CDR1 is KGHSH and CDR2 is LQKENI. CDR3 nucleotides: TGTGCCAGCCGCGCCCCAGGGACAGGGTTCTACAATGAGCAGTTCTTC. Encoded protein: CASRAPGTGFYNEQFF.

The genes are TRBV5-4 and TRBJ1-2, with a possible D match to TRBD1 (5 bases). The length of the CDR3 is 12 residues. The V and J ends lost 4 bases and 4 bases respectively, with 8 bases between them. CDR1 is SGHNT and CDR2 is YYREEE in the germline V gene (reference sequence). Here the CDR3 DNA reads TGTGCCAGCAGCCAGGGACTCTATGGCTACACCTTC. Protein sequence: CASSQGLYGYTF.

The chain recombines TRBV3-1 (or the pseudogene TRBV3-2) with TRBJ1-1, with 8 bases lining up with TRBD1. Germline values: CDR1 LGHDT, CDR2 YNNKEL (reference sequence). With V trimmed by 1 base and J by 3 bases, 13 bases remained unmatched. This CDR3 region has 18 residues. The CDR3 DNA reads TGTGCCAGCAGCCAAGTTACGGACAGGGTCCCTTCTGACACTGAAGCTTTCTTT. Encoded protein: CASSQVTDRVPSDTEAFF.

The chain joins TRBV28 to TRBJ2-7; 7 bases map to TRBD1. Germline V gene sequence: CDR1 MDHEN, CDR2 SYDVKM. The CDR3 contains 14 residues. After removal of 4 bases from V and 3 bases from J, the junction contained 6 bases not matched to a gene. DNA of the CDR3: TGTGCCAGCAGTTCAGACAGGGTAATCTACGAGCAGTACTTC. It yields the protein CASSSDRVIYEQYF.

This clone was detected only once. The rearrangement joins TRBV30 to TRBJ1-1, with D hard to call. The germline V gene encodes CDR1 GTSNPN and CDR2 SVGIG (reference sequence). Between the trimmed V and J ends, which lost 5 bases and 11 bases, there was a span of 15 bases. This CDR3 has 11 amino acids. The CDR3 loop reads CAWGDFEVAFF. CDR3 nucleotides: TGTGCCTGGGGTGACTTCGAGGTGGCTTTCTTT.

In DNA form, the CDR3 reads TGTGCCAGCAGCCTCCAAGAGACCCAGTACTTC. Translating gives CASSLQETQYF. The gene calls are TRBV5-6 and TRBJ2-5; no clear D gene. With 4 bases removed from V and 1 base from J, the gap between germline ends came to 2 bases. Germline V gene sequence: CDR1 SGHDT, CDR2 YYEEEE. This CDR3 is 11 amino acids long.

V is TRBV9 and J is TRBJ2-1; 8 nucleotides agree with TRBD2. V was pared by 1 base and J by 6 bases, with 9 bases of the junction left unmatched. CDR1 is SGDLS and CDR2 is YYNGEE in the germline V gene. The CDR3 consists of 16 residues. The CDR3 spells CASSVSGTSLVNEQFF. The CDR3, as DNA: TGTGCCAGCAGCGTATCGGGGACTAGTTTGGTCAATGAGCAGTTCTTC.